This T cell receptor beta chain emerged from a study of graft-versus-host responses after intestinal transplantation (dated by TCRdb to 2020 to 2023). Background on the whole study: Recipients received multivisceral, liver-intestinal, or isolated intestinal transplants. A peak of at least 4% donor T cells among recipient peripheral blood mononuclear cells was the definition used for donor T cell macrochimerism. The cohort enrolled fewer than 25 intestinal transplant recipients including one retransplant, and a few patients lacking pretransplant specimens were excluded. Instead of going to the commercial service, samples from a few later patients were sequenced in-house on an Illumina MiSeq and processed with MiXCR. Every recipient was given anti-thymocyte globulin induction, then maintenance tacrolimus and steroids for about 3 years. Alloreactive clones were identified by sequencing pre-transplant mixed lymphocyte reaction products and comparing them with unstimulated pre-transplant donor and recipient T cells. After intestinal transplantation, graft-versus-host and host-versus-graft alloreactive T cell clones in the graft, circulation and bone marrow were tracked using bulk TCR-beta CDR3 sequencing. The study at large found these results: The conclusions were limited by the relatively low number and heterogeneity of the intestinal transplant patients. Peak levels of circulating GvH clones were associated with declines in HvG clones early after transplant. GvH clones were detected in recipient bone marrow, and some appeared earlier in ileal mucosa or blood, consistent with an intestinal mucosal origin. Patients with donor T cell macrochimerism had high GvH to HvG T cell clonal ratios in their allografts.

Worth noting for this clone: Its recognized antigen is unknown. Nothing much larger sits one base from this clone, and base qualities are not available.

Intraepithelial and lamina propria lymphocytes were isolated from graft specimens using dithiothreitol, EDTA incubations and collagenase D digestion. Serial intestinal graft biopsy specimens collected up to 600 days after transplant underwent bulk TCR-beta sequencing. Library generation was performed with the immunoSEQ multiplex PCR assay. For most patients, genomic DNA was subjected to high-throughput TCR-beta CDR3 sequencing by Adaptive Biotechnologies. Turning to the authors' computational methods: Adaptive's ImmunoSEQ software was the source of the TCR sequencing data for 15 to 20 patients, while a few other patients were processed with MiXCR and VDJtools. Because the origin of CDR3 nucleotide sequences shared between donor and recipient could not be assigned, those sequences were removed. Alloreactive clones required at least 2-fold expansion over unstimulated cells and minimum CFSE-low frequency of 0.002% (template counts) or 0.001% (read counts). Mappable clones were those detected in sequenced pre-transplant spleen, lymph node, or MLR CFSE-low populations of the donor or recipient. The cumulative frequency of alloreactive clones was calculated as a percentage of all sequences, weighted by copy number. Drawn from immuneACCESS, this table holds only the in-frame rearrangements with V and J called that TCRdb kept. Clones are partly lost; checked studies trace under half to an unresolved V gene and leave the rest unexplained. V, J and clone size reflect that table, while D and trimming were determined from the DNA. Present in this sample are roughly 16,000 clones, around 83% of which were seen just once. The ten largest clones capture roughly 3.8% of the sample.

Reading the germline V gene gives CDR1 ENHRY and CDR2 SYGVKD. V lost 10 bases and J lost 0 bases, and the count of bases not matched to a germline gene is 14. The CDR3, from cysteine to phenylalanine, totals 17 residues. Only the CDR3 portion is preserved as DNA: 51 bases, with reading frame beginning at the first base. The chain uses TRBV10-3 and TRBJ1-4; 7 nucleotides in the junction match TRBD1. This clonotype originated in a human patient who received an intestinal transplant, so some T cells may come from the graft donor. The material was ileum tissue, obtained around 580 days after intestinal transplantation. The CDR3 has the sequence CATLRGTAPATNEKLFF. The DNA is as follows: TGTGCCACGCTCAGGGGGACAGCCCCTGCAACTAATGAAAAACTGTTTTTT.